The rows below give T cell receptor beta chains drawn from one sample of a study of blood T cell repertoires in COVID-19. The table came from immunoSEQ multiplex PCR; TCRdb's copy has only in-frame clones and leaves some out. The top ten hold roughly a sixth of the sample, which has 200,000 or so clones, over 75% seen once. The sequencing input was peripheral blood. The receptors were sampled from a man aged 45-65 years with COVID-19, enrolled during active disease. Both conserved end residues are part of each CDR3. The D gene is left open where the match is weak. Only part of the rows carry a size: once, few, many, or a class if the clone is expanded.

TRBV14	-	once	TRBJ1-2	CASSQVMGGYGYTF	TGTGCCAGCAGCCAAGTTATGGGAGGCTATGGCTACACCTTC
TRBV19	-	few	TRBJ1-2	CASSVTVQAGYTF	TGTGCCAGTAGTGTGACGGTCCAGGCTGGCTACACCTTC
TRBV19	TRBD1	-	TRBJ2-2	CASSIDRAATGELFF	TGTGCCAGTAGTATCGACAGGGCGGCCACCGGGGAGCTGTTTTTT
TRBV6-2/TRBV6-3	-	-	TRBJ2-7	CASSVSSYEQYF	TGTGCCAGCAGCGTCAGCTCCTACGAGCAGTACTTC
TRBV2	TRBD1	-	TRBJ1-1	CASREQNRGLLVDTEAFF	TGTGCCAGCAGGGAACAGAACAGGGGGCTGCTTGTTGACACTGAAGCTTTCTTT
TRBV4-1	TRBD1	-	TRBJ1-2	CASSPGTGLGYTF	TGCGCCAGCAGCCCTGGGACAGGGCTTGGCTACACCTTC
TRBV24-1	TRBD1	few	TRBJ2-7	CATSDLDREPYEQYF	TGTGCCACCAGTGACCTCGACAGGGAGCCCTACGAGCAGTACTTC
TRBV7-2	TRBD1	-	TRBJ1-2	CASSLAGRDSSYGYTF	TGTGCCAGCAGCTTAGCGGGCCGGGACAGCTCCTATGGCTACACCTTC
TRBV7-9	-	-	TRBJ2-7	CASSYYRVPSYEQYF	TGTGCCAGCAGCTACTACAGGGTACCCTCCTACGAGCAGTACTTC
TRBV19	TRBD1	-	TRBJ2-3	CASSLQGRDTQYF	TGTGCCAGTAGTTTACAGGGGCGAGATACGCAGTATTTT
TRBV3-1/TRBV3-2	-	-	TRBJ2-1	CASSLQTTYNEQFF	TGTGCCAGCAGCCTCCAGACTACCTACAATGAGCAGTTCTTC
TRBV27	TRBD1	-	TRBJ2-3	CASSFEGAADTQYF	TGTGCCAGCAGTTTCGAGGGGGCGGCAGATACGCAGTATTTT
TRBV18	-	-	TRBJ2-1	CASSPKAPVNEQFF	TGTGCCAGCTCACCAAAAGCGCCGGTCAATGAGCAGTTCTTC
TRBV4-1	-	few	TRBJ2-6	CASSQDYSSGANVLTF	TGCGCCAGCAGCCAAGACTACTCCTCTGGGGCCAACGTCCTGACTTTC
TRBV6-2/TRBV6-3	-	-	TRBJ2-5	CASSRESQETQYF	TGTGCCAGCAGTCGGGAATCCCAAGAGACCCAGTACTTC
TRBV6-5	TRBD1	-	TRBJ1-2	CASRAAGTGVYGYTF	TGTGCCAGCAGGGCTGCCGGGACAGGGGTATATGGCTACACCTTC
TRBV9	-	-	TRBJ2-6	CASSVTVSGANVLTF	TGTGCCAGCAGCGTAACGGTCTCTGGGGCCAACGTCCTGACTTTC
TRBV9	-	-	TRBJ2-1	CASSPLGPATGNEQFF	TGTGCCAGCAGCCCCCTGGGACCGGCTACAGGGAATGAGCAGTTCTTC
TRBV5-1	TRBD1	-	TRBJ2-2	CASSRNGQGNTGELFF	TGCGCCAGCAGTAGGAATGGACAGGGGAACACCGGGGAGCTGTTTTTT
TRBV5-1	-	-	TRBJ2-1	CASSLGEINEQFF	TGCGCCAGCAGCTTGGGTGAGATAAATGAGCAGTTCTTC
TRBV27	-	-	TRBJ2-2	CASRLFANTGELFF	TGTGCCAGCAGACTCTTCGCGAACACCGGGGAGCTGTTTTTT
TRBV5-4	TRBD1	once	TRBJ1-6	CASTSGQVGSYNSPLHF	TGTGCCAGCACTTCGGGACAGGTTGGCTCCTATAATTCACCCCTCCACTTT
TRBV6-6	TRBD2	-	TRBJ2-1	CASKRGGSNEQFF	TGTGCCAGCAAGCGGGGGGGCAGCAATGAGCAGTTCTTC
TRBV13	-	-	TRBJ2-7	CASSPGLNYEQYF	TGTGCCAGCAGCCCCGGACTTAACTACGAGCAGTACTTC
TRBV3-1/TRBV3-2	TRBD1	once	TRBJ1-4	CASSLDQDRVKKLFF	TGTGCCAGCAGCCTGGACCAGGACAGGGTTAAAAAACTGTTTTTT
TRBV5-1	TRBD1	-	TRBJ2-3	CASSLDQGADTQYF	TGCGCCAGCAGCTTGGATCAGGGGGCAGATACGCAGTATTTT
TRBV19	TRBD1	-	TRBJ1-6	CASSNGQDGISPLHF	TGTGCCAGTAGTAACGGACAGGACGGGATTTCACCCCTCCACTTT
TRBV27	TRBD1	-	TRBJ2-7	CASSLRQGWEQYF	TGTGCCAGCAGTCTCCGACAGGGGTGGGAGCAGTACTTC
TRBV7-6	TRBD2	few	TRBJ2-7	CASSLLAGEIGEQYF	TGTGCCAGCAGCCTCCTAGCGGGAGAGATCGGCGAGCAGTACTTC
TRBV20-1	-	-	TRBJ1-1	CSARPVTEAFF	TGCAGTGCTAGACCAGTCACTGAAGCTTTCTTT
TRBV9	TRBD1	-	TRBJ1-2	CASSAGGTNSSNYGYTF	TGTGCCAGCAGCGCAGGGGGGACGAATTCATCTAACTATGGCTACACCTTC
TRBV12-3/TRBV12-4	-	-	TRBJ1-1	CASSLDEGTEAFF	TGTGCCAGCAGTTTAGATGAGGGAACTGAAGCTTTCTTT
TRBV25-1	-	-	TRBJ2-3	CASSGPEGSDTQYF	TGTGCCAGCAGTGGGCCAGAGGGCTCAGATACGCAGTATTTT
TRBV5-6	TRBD2	-	TRBJ2-7	CASSFDREAPYF	TGTGCCAGCAGCTTTGACCGGGAGGCCCCCTACTTC
TRBV30	TRBD1	-	TRBJ1-5	CAWGQGLDQPQHF	TGTGCCTGGGGACAGGGCTTGGATCAGCCCCAGCATTTT
TRBV12-3/TRBV12-4	-	-	TRBJ2-5	CASSLGGEETQYF	TGTGCCAGCAGTTTAGGGGGGGAAGAGACCCAGTACTTC
TRBV19	TRBD2	-	TRBJ2-7	CASSIGGTRFHEQYF	TGTGCCAGTAGTATCGGCGGGACTAGATTCCACGAGCAGTACTTC
TRBV24-1	TRBD1	-	TRBJ1-2	CATSDGGQGAFGYGYTF	TGTGCCACCAGTGATGGGGGACAGGGGGCTTTCGGCTATGGCTACACCTTC
TRBV6-6	TRBD1	-	TRBJ1-1	CASSPGQGAHTEAFF	TGTGCCAGCAGTCCCGGTCAGGGGGCCCACACTGAAGCTTTCTTT
TRBV11-2	TRBD2	-	TRBJ2-2	CASSSDTWTSGRGTGELFF	TGTGCCAGCAGCTCCGACACATGGACTAGCGGGAGGGGCACCGGGGAGCTGTTTTTT
TRBV4-2	TRBD1	-	TRBJ1-3	CASSPNRGPNSGNTIYF	TGTGCCAGCAGCCCGAACAGGGGGCCAAACTCTGGAAACACCATATATTTT
TRBV19	TRBD1	-	TRBJ1-6	CASSAEGASGNSPLHF	TGTGCCAGTAGTGCCGAGGGGGCTTCAGGTAATTCACCCCTCCACTTT
TRBV7-2	TRBD2	-	TRBJ2-7	CASSLTGGGLYEQYF	TGTGCCAGCAGCCTTACCGGCGGGGGGCTCTACGAGCAGTACTTC
TRBV9	TRBD2	-	TRBJ2-1	CASSVVPSGRALQFF	TGTGCCAGCAGCGTAGTTCCTAGCGGGAGGGCATTGCAGTTCTTC
TRBV29-1	TRBD2	-	TRBJ2-1	CSVELATNIIYNEQFF	TGCAGCGTCGAACTAGCGACTAATATTATCTACAATGAGCAGTTCTTC
TRBV11-2	TRBD2	-	TRBJ2-7	CASSLALLLAGEAYEQYF	TGTGCCAGCAGCTTAGCCCTCCTACTAGCGGGAGAGGCCTACGAGCAGTACTTC
TRBV3-1/TRBV3-2	TRBD1	-	TRBJ1-2	CASSHAGTGYGYTF	TGTGCCAGCAGCCACGCCGGGACAGGGTATGGCTACACCTTC
TRBV5-1	TRBD2	-	TRBJ2-2	CASHRPGLAGDTGELFF	TGCGCCAGCCATCGTCCGGGACTAGCGGGGGACACCGGGGAGCTGTTTTTT
TRBV28	TRBD1	-	TRBJ2-7	CASSLEGGTGGRVQYF	TGTGCCAGCAGTTTAGAGGGCGGGACAGGGGGCAGGGTGCAGTACTTC
TRBV6-2/TRBV6-3	TRBD2	-	TRBJ2-5	CASSPILGGRQTQYF	TGTGCCAGCAGCCCAATCCTGGGGGGGAGGCAGACCCAGTACTTC
TRBV5-6	TRBD1	once	TRBJ2-7	CASSGGQGREQYF	TGTGCCAGCAGCGGAGGACAGGGCCGCGAGCAGTACTTC